The clone carrying this TCR beta chain was counted ten times or more. The antigen remains undetermined. The sample comes from a study of T-cell memory formation after mild COVID-19. At the level of the study: For the most part, TCR clusters were specific to one donor.

This CDR3 region has 15 residues. CDR1 SGHRS and CDR2 YFSETQ come from the germline V gene. Trimming cost V 1 base and J 2 bases, with 11 bases left between them. One entry per CDR3 protein, called by TCRdb with MiXCR from the 5' RACE reads. The sample has under 300,000 distinct CDR3 sequences, approximately 16% seen once; the top ten hold 3.5%. Study-wide results and limits: Clones that shrank (day 15 to 85) were balanced CD4/CD8, whereas later expanders leaned CD4+. Unconfirmed was the SARS-CoV-2 specificity of second-wave clones that peaked on day 37.

The sequence was obtained from a man aged 18 to 30 who had mild COVID-19 (a few samples of this study predate the infection). Cell type and time point are not known. The sequencing input was PBMCs or a T cell subset sorted from them (not recorded which). The rearrangement uses TRBV5-1 and TRBJ2-3; D possibly corresponds to TRBD2 (5 bases). CDR3 nucleotides: TGCGCCAGCAGCTTGTCGGACTTCTTCACAGATACGCAGTATTTT. Residues: CASSLSDFFTDTQYF.